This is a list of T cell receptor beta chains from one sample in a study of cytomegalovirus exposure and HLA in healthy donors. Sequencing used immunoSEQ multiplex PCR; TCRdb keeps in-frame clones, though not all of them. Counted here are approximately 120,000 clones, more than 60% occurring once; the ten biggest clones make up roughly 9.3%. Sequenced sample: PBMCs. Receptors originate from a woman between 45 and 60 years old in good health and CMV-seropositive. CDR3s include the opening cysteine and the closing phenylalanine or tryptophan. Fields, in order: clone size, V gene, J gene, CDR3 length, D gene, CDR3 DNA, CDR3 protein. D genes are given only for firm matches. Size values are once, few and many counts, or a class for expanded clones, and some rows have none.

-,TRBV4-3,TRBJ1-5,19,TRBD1,TGCGCCAGCAGCCAACTAAGCGGACAGGGGCGAAGCGGCAATCAGCCCCAGCATTTT,CASSQLSGQGRSGNQPQHF
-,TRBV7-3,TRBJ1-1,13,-,TGTGCCAGCAGCTCCGGGGAGAACACTGAAGCTTTCTTT,CASSSGENTEAFF
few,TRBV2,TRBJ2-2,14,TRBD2,TGTGCCAGCAGTGGTGGACTAGGGGCCGGGGAGCTGTTTTTT,CASSGGLGAGELFF
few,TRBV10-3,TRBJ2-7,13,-,TGTGCCATCAGCTCGGGGGACTCCTACGAGCAGTACTTC,CAISSGDSYEQYF
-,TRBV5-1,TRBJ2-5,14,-,TGCGCCAGCAGCTTGATCGGGAGTCAAGAGACCCAGTACTTC,CASSLIGSQETQYF
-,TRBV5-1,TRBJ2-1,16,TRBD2,TGCGCCAGCAGCTTGGACCCTAGCGGGAGACGCAATGAGCAGTTCTTC,CASSLDPSGRRNEQFF
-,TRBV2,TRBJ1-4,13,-,TGTGCCAGCAGTGGGACAGCAAATGAAAAACTGTTTTTT,CASSGTANEKLFF
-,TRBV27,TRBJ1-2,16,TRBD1,TGTGCCAGCAGTTTAGGGACAGGGCTGTCTAACTATGGCTACACCTTC,CASSLGTGLSNYGYTF
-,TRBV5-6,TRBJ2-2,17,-,TGTGCCAGCAGCTTGGGGAACAGGATATCGAACACCGGGGAGCTGTTTTTT,CASSLGNRISNTGELFF
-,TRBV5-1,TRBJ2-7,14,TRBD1,TGCGCCAGCAGCGCCCGGGACAGGGCTGAGGTGCAGTACTTC,CASSARDRAEVQYF
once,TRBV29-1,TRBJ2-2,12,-,TGCAGCGGCTTAGGGGGTACCGGGGAGCTGTTTTTT,CSGLGGTGELFF
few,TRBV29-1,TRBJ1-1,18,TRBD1,TGCAGCGTAGTCGACAGGGGGCGGACCCAAGTTGTGAACACTGAAGCTTTCTTT,CSVVDRGRTQVVNTEAFF
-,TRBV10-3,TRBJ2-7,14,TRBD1,TGTGCCATCAGCCCGGGACAGGGGGCCTCCGAGCAGTACTTC,CAISPGQGASEQYF
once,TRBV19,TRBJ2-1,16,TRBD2,TGTGCCAGTAGGACCCTAGCGGGGGCCAACTACAATGAGCAGTTCTTC,CASRTLAGANYNEQFF
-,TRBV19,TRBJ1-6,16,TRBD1,TGTGCTCTTAAGGGAGACAGGGGGCCTTGGGATTCACCCCTCCACTTT,CALKGDRGPWDSPLHF
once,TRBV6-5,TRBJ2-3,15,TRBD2,TGTGCCAGCAGTCGACTAGCGGGGGCCACAGATACGCAGTATTTT,CASSRLAGATDTQYF
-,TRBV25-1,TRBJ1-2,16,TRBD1,TGTGCCAGCAGTGAATTCCACAGGGGGCAAAACTATGGCTACACCTTC,CASSEFHRGQNYGYTF
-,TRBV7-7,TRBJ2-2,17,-,TGTGCTAGCAGCTTAGCGACGTGGGCTAGCGACACCGGGGAGCTGTTTTTT,CASSLATWASDTGELFF
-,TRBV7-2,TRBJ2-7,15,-,TGTGCCAGCAGCTTAGTTGGACGGGAGTCCATCGAGCAGTACTTC,CASSLVGRESIEQYF